What follows are 32 T cell receptor beta chains derived from one specimen sequenced in a study of blood T cell repertoires in COVID-19. The data were produced by immunoSEQ multiplex PCR, yet TCRdb's version contains in-frame clones alone and is incomplete. The sample has 350,000 to 500,000 clones, 88% seen once. Sequenced material: PBMCs or T cells enriched from blood (not recorded which). The source of these receptors is a woman aged 18-29 years who had been exposed to COVID-19.

CDR3: CASSYRRVDTQYF. The CDR3 bases are TGTGCCAGCAGTTACCGCCGGGTAGATACGCAGTATTTT. V usage is TRBV6-2 or TRBV6-3 and J usage is TRBJ2-3; D call uncertain. The CDR3 totals 13 residues. Trimming removed 2 bases at V and 5 bases at J, with 8 bases between. Germline-derived CDR1 and CDR2 are MNHEY and SVGEGT.

This clone was recorded only once. The chain joins TRBV5-4 to TRBJ2-5; 7 bases line up with TRBD1. Trimming took 5 bases from V and 5 from J; bases not matched to a gene: 9. The CDR3 extends over 14 amino acids. Germline CDR1 and CDR2: SGHNT and YYREEE (reference sequence). The CDR3 is CASSRQGVGETQYF. CDR3 nucleotides: TGTGCCAGCAGTCGCCAGGGGGTAGGGGAGACCCAGTACTTC. Complete variable domain (other parts from reference TRBV5-4 and TRBJ2-5): ETGVTQSPTHLIKTRGQQVTLRCSSQSGHNTVSWYQQALGQGPQFIFQYYREEENGRGNFPPRFSGLQFPNYSSELNVNALELDDSALYLCASSRQGVGETQYFGPGTRLLVL.

Here the CDR3 reads CASSVAGFPAYEQYF. The CDR3 nucleotides are TGTGCCAGCAGCGTAGCAGGGTTCCCCGCCTACGAGCAGTACTTC. This chain uses TRBV9 with TRBJ2-7, with a possible D match to TRBD1 (5 bases). This CDR3 comprises 15 residues. V lost 0 bases and J lost 2, with 12 bases in between. CDR1 and CDR2 (germline): SGDLS, YYNGEE.

The chain couples TRBV5-6 to TRBJ2-7; 10 positions match TRBD2. This CDR3 region has 16 residues. V lost 2 bases to trimming and J lost 1 base; unmatched junction nucleotides: 6. Germline V CDR1 and CDR2: SGHDT, YYEEEE. The CDR3 sequence: CASSFTSGTLSYEQYF. The CDR3 DNA reads TGTGCCAGCAGCTTTACTAGCGGGACGCTATCCTACGAGCAGTACTTC.

V usage is TRBV6-6 and J usage is TRBJ1-1, with 11 bases matching TRBD1. The germline CDR1 and CDR2 sequences are MNHNY and SVGAGI (reference sequence). The CDR3 runs to 16 residues. Trimming took 5 bases from V and 5 from J; bases not matched to a gene: 10. The CDR3 region is CASSTAPGQGETEAFF. The CDR3 DNA reads TGTGCCAGCAGTACCGCTCCGGGACAGGGGGAGACTGAAGCTTTCTTT.

The rearrangement links TRBV5-1 to TRBJ2-6; TRBD2 aligns across 7 bases. The CDR3 runs 18 residues. Trimming at V came to 1 base and at J to 1 base, leaving 8 bases not matched to a gene. CDR1 SGHRS and CDR2 YFSETQ come from the germline V gene. The CDR3 DNA sequence: TGCGCCAGCAGCTTGCTAAGGAGCGGGGCTTCTGGGGCCAACGTCCTGACTTTC. Its protein is CASSLLRSGASGANVLTF. Drawing the rest from reference TRBV5-1 and TRBJ2-6, the complete variable domain is KAGVTQTPRYLIKTRGQQVTLSCSPISGHRSVSWYQQTPGQGLQFLFEYFSETQRNKGNFPGRFSGRQFSNSRSEMNVSTLELGDSALYLCASSLLRSGASGANVLTFGAGSRLTVL.

The chain joins TRBV6-5 to TRBJ1-1, with TRBD1 matching over 8 bases. Germline CDR1 reads MNHEY; CDR2 reads SVGAGI. The ends lost 2 bases at V and 4 bases at J; junction bases unmatched: 9. This CDR3 has 16 residues. CDR3 sequence reads: CASSYPAGGGSTEAFF. CDR3 DNA: TGTGCCAGCAGTTACCCCGCAGGGGGCGGTAGCACTGAAGCTTTCTTT.

This clone was found once. The J gene is TRBJ1-1, the V gene TRBV7-3; D remains ambiguous. The germline CDR1 and CDR2 sequences are SGHTA and FQGTGA. The CDR3 runs to 13 residues. The ends were cut back, 5 bases at V and 4 bases at J, with 11 bases in the middle. Here the CDR3 reads CASSLPNSTEAFF. The CDR3 nucleotides are TGTGCCAGCAGCCTACCCAACAGCACTGAAGCTTTCTTT.

Notes on this clone: The CDR3 ends on some other residue instead of the conserved phenylalanine or tryptophan, so this is likely a read error. No DNA is shown, since the ends of the CDR3 on it are uncertain; the CDR3 is the one TCRdb lists. The chain uses TRBV2 and TRBJ1-2; TRBD1, as called in the table, went unchecked against the DNA. Per germline, CDR1 SNHLY and CDR2 FYNNEI. The CDR3 spans 8 residues, counting both ends. The CDR3 protein is CASSEGLI.

The chain has TRBV28 and TRBJ1-1; a possible D gene is TRBD1 (6 bases). There are 15 residues in the CDR3. Germline loops: CDR1 MDHEN, CDR2 SYDVKM. V was pared by 3 bases and J by 5 bases, with 16 bases between. The CDR3 coding sequence is TGTGCCAGCAGTTTTACGGGGGGCCTACCGACTGAAGCTTTCTTT. Protein: CASSFTGGLPTEAFF.

V usage is TRBV10-1 and J usage is TRBJ2-3; D not resolved. The CDR3 has 14 amino acids. Germline CDR1 reads WNHNN; CDR2 reads SYGVQD (reference sequence). Trimming took 9 bases from V and 3 from J, leaving 16 bases between them. The chain's CDR3 is CASRSEDPTDTQYF. The CDR3, as DNA: TGCGCCAGTCGGTCTGAAGATCCAACAGATACGCAGTATTTT.

V is TRBV27 and J is TRBJ2-7; possible D gene TRBD1, 6 bases. CDR1 and CDR2 (germline): MNHEY, SMNVEV (reference sequence). This CDR3 has 15 residues. V lost 6 bases and J 3 bases, leaving 18 bases between the germline ends. CDR3 region: CASRPTRGSYYEQYF. The DNA of the CDR3 is TGTGCCAGCAGGCCGACCAGGGGTAGCTACTACGAGCAGTACTTC.

This clone occurred once. The CDR3 loop is CASSPGQRNEKLFF. The CDR3 DNA is TGTGCCAGCAGCCCCGGACAGCGTAATGAAAAACTGTTTTTT. This chain connects TRBV28 to TRBJ1-4, with D possibly TRBD1 on 6 matching bases. V was pared by 6 bases and J by 4 bases, with 12 bases between. Germline V CDR1 and CDR2: MDHEN, SYDVKM. The CDR3 length is 14 residues.

The chain links TRBV6-4 to TRBJ1-6; D may be TRBD1 (5 bases). The CDR3 covers 16 residues. Trimming took 8 bases from V and 4 from J, leaving 18 bases between them. CDR1 and CDR2 (germline): MRHNA, SNTAGT. The CDR3 nucleotides are TGTGCCAGCGGGGATGAATTGACAGTTTATAATTCACCCCTCCACTTT. Translating it yields CASGDELTVYNSPLHF.

The chain couples TRBV9 to TRBJ1-2; D unresolved. The CDR3 has 12 amino acids. CDR1 is SGDLS, CDR2 YYNGEE, per germline. Trimming removed 0 bases from V and 7 bases from J, with 7 bases in between. CDR3 protein: CASSVDSSGYTF. CDR3 nucleotides: TGTGCCAGCAGCGTAGACTCCTCTGGCTACACCTTC.

The V and J genes are TRBV28 and TRBJ1-5; 9 bases are shared with TRBD1. The CDR3 spans 15 residues. Germline V gene sequence: CDR1 MDHEN, CDR2 SYDVKM. Unmatched junction bases numbered 7, after V lost 6 bases and J lost 4 bases. This CDR3 is CASRRQGVWNQPQHF. The CDR3 DNA sequence: TGTGCCAGCAGAAGACAGGGGGTTTGGAATCAGCCCCAGCATTTT.

The chain carries TRBV7-9 and TRBJ1-6; no clear D gene. V lost 4 bases, J lost 19 bases, and 20 bases lay in between. Germline V gene data show CDR1 as SEHNR and CDR2 as FQNEAQ (reference sequence). There are 13 residues in the CDR3. The CDR3 nucleotides are TGTGCCAGCAGCTCAGGCAGCCGGGATGGGCGACACTTT. Its translation is CASSSGSRDGRHF.

The chain is built from TRBV10-3 and TRBJ2-7, with 12 bases identical to TRBD1. This CDR3 is 17 amino acids long. Trimming took 1 base from V and 7 from J; bases not matched to a gene: 11. The germline V gene has CDR1 ENHRY and CDR2 SYGVKD. Here the CDR3 DNA reads TGTGCCATCAGTGAGTTGGGACAGGGGGCGAATCCGGGGGAGCAGTACTTC. Protein product: CAISELGQGANPGEQYF.

This chain connects TRBV29-1 to TRBJ2-6; D remains ambiguous. Trimming left V 7 bases short and J 0 bases short, with 7 bases between. Germline V gives CDR1 SQVTM, CDR2 ANQGSEA. The CDR3 contains 13 residues. CDR3 protein: CSAVSSGANVLTF. CDR3 bases: TGCAGCGCCGTGAGCTCTGGGGCCAACGTCCTGACTTTC.

The gene calls are TRBV28 and TRBJ2-7, with D tentatively TRBD2 (5 bases). CDR3 length equals 12 residues. The ends were cut back, 8 bases at V and 2 bases at J, with 10 bases in the middle. The germline gives CDR1 MDHEN, CDR2 SYDVKM. CDR3 in amino acids: CASGLTAYEQYF. In DNA, the CDR3 is TGTGCCAGCGGACTTACGGCCTACGAGCAGTACTTC.

The CDR3 DNA reads as TGTGCCAGCTCACGAGGTCCGCCGCCGGGGGTCTACGAGCAGTACTTC. Encoded protein: CASSRGPPPGVYEQYF. This chain joins TRBV18 and TRBJ2-7, with D possibly matching TRBD2 (6 bases). The V and J ends lost 4 bases and 3 bases respectively, with 19 bases between them. Germline V gene data show CDR1 as KGHSH and CDR2 as LQKENI. This CDR3 has 16 residues.

V and J are TRBV5-1 and TRBJ1-1; a weak D match, TRBD1 (5 bases). CDR1 is SGHRS and CDR2 is YFSETQ in the germline V gene. The V end lost 2 bases, the J end lost 3 bases, and 8 bases lay between the germline ends. The CDR3 contains 13 residues. The CDR3 bases are TGCGCCAGCAGCTTCCCGGGGGACACTGAAGCTTTCTTT. Encoded protein: CASSFPGDTEAFF.

The CDR3 protein is CASSGDRRQAFSTDTQYF. CDR3 nucleotide sequence: TGTGCCAGCAGCGGAGACAGACGACAGGCATTCTCCACAGATACGCAGTATTTT. The J gene is TRBJ2-3, the V gene TRBV9; the D gene is possibly TRBD1 (6 bases). Per germline, CDR1 SGDLS and CDR2 YYNGEE. Trimming shortened V by 3 bases and J by 2 bases, and 22 bases separated the two germline ends. The CDR3 sequence is 18 residues long. The full variable domain, rest sourced from reference TRBV9 and TRBJ2-3, is DSGVTQTPKHLITATGQRVTLRCSPRSGDLSVYWYQQSLDQGLQFLIQYYNGEERAKGNILERFSAQQFPDLHSELNLSSLELGDSALYFCASSGDRRQAFSTDTQYFGPGTRLTVL.

The chain uses TRBV7-8 and TRBJ1-5; no clear D. V was cut by 5 bases and J by 4 bases, with 12 bases left in between. In germline, CDR1 is SGHVS, CDR2 FQNEAQ. The CDR3 totals 14 residues. CDR3 sequence: CASSMMGGNQPQHF. The CDR3 nucleotides are TGTGCCAGCAGCATGATGGGAGGGAATCAGCCCCAGCATTTT.

The V and J genes are TRBV23-1 and TRBJ1-5; 7 nucleotides line up with TRBD1. TRBV23-1 is an ORF; its function is uncertain. The CDR3 extends over 16 amino acids. V was clipped by 1 base and J by 2 bases; unmatched bases: 5. The CDR3 DNA is TGCGCCAGCAGTCAATATCGGCAGGGGGGCAATCAGCCCCAGCATTTT. Translation: CASSQYRQGGNQPQHF.

V is TRBV30 and J is TRBJ1-1; D uncertain. V dropped 2 bases and J dropped 14 bases, with 18 bases sitting between them. From germline, CDR1 is GTSNPN and CDR2 SVGIG (reference sequence). This CDR3 has 12 amino acids. CDR3 protein: CAWSQAGSEIFF. DNA for the CDR3: TGTGCCTGGAGTCAAGCCGGGAGTGAGATATTCTTT.

A remark on this clone: The sample holds other DNA sequences that translate to the same CDR3. The rearrangement links TRBV5-1 to TRBJ1-1, with 9 bases aligning to TRBD1. CDR1 is SGHRS, CDR2 YFSETQ, per germline. This CDR3 spans 15 amino acids. The junction had 8 bases not matched to a gene; V was cut back by 3 bases and J by 5 bases. CDR3 in amino acids: CASSSNLGQGTEAFF. The CDR3 DNA follows: TGCGCCAGCAGCTCGAACCTCGGACAGGGGACTGAAGCTTTCTTT.

The CDR3 region is CASSAGPQGVVNQPQHF. The CDR3 DNA reads as TGTGCCAGCAGCGCGGGCCCTCAGGGGGTCGTCAATCAGCCCCAGCATTTT. The chain has TRBV7-8 and TRBJ1-5; 7 nucleotides line up with TRBD1. The CDR3 is 17 amino acids. V lost 5 bases to trimming and J lost 3 bases; unmatched junction nucleotides: 13. The germline V gene has CDR1 SGHVS and CDR2 FQNEAQ.

The CDR3 protein is CASSQVGTSGLHEQYF. The CDR3 coding sequence is TGCGCCAGCAGCCAAGTGGGGACTAGCGGGCTCCACGAGCAGTACTTC. V is TRBV4-1 and J is TRBJ2-7; 12 nucleotides line up with TRBD2. Per the germline V gene, CDR1 is MGHRA and CDR2 is YSYEKL. The CDR3 has 16 amino acids. V lost 1 base, J lost 5 bases, and 6 bases stayed unmatched.

The count of this clone is one. J is TRBJ2-3 and V is TRBV5-1; 8 positions agree with TRBD2. The V gene end was trimmed by 4 bases and the J gene end by 2 bases; junction bases not matched to a gene: 3. CDR3 length: 14 residues. Looked up from germline, CDR1 is SGHRS and CDR2 is YFSETQ. The chain's CDR3 is CASSTGGNTDTQYF. In nucleotides, the CDR3 is TGCGCCAGCAGCACGGGGGGGAACACAGATACGCAGTATTTT.

Turning to this clone: The same CDR3 also results from other DNA sequences found in this sample. The V gene is TRBV7-9, the J gene TRBJ2-7, with 11 bases fitting TRBD1. The CDR3 spans 14 residues. In germline, CDR1 is SEHNR, CDR2 FQNEAQ (reference sequence). J was trimmed by 5 bases and V by 4 bases; bases with no gene match: 4. The CDR3 is CASSSGQGANEQYF. The CDR3 DNA sequence: TGTGCCAGCAGCTCCGGACAGGGGGCAAACGAGCAGTACTTC.

The J gene is TRBJ2-1, the V gene TRBV4-1; a weak D match, TRBD1 (6 bases). V was pared by 0 bases and J by 0 bases, with 18 bases between. The CDR3 is 19 amino acids. Looked up from germline, CDR1 is MGHRA and CDR2 is YSYEKL. CDR3 sequence (DNA): TGCGCCAGCAGCCAAGACCCCTGGACAGCTCCTAGCTCCTACAATGAGCAGTTCTTC. This sequence encodes CASSQDPWTAPSSYNEQFF.